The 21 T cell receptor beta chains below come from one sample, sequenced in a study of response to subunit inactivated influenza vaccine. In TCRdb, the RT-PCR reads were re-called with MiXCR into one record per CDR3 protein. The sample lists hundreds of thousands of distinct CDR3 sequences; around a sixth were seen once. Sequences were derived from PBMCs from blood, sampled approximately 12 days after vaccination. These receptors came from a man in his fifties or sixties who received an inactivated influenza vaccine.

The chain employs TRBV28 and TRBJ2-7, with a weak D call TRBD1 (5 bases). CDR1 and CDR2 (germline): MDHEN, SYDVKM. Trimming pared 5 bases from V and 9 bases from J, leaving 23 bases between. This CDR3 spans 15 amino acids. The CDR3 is CASSLPSPRRVAQYF. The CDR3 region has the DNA TGTGCCAGCAGTCTTCCCTCCCCCCGCAGGGTCGCGCAGTACTTC.

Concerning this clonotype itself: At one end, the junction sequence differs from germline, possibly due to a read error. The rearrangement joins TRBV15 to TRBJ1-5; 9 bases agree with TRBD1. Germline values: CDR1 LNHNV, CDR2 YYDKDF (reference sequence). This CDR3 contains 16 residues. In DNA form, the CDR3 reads TGTGCCACTCGTAAACAGGGGGCTAGGAGCAATCCGCCCCAGCATTTT. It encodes CATRKQGARSNPPQHF.

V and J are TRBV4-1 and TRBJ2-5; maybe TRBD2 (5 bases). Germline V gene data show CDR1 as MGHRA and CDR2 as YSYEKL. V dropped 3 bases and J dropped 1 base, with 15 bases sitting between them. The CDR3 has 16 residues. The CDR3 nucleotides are TGCGCCAGCAGCCACCCCTCGGGGAACAGCCAAGAGACCCAGTACTTC. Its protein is CASSHPSGNSQETQYF.

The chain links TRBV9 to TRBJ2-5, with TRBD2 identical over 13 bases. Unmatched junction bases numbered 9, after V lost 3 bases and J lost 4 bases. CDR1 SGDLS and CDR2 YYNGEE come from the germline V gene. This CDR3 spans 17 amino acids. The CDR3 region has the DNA TGTGCCAGCAGCGCCGAACTAGCGGGAGGGCCCGGAGAGACCCAGTACTTC. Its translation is CASSAELAGGPGETQYF.

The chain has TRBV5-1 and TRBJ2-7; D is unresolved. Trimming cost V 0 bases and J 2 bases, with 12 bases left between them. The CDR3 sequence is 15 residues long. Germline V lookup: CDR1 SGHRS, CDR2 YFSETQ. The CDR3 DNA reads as TGCGCCAGCAGCTTGGGTAGTCCGCTTACCTACGAGCAGTACTTC. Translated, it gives CASSLGSPLTYEQYF.

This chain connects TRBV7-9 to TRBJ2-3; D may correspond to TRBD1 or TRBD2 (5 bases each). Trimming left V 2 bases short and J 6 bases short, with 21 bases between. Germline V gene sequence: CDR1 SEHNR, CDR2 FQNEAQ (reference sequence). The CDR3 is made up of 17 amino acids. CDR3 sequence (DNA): TGTGCCAGCAGCTTAAGCAGGTGGGAAACTCGGGGCGATACGCAGTATTTT. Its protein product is CASSLSRWETRGDTQYF.

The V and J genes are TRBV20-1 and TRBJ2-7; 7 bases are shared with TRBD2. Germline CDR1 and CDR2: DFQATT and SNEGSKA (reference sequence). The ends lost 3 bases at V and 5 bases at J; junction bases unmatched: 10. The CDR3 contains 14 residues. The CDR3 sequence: CSASVGGPADEQYF. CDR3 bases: TGCAGTGCTAGTGTGGGAGGGCCGGCTGACGAGCAGTACTTC.

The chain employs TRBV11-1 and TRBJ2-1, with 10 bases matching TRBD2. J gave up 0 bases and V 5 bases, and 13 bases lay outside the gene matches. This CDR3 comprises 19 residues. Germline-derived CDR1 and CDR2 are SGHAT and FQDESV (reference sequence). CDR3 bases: TGTGCCAGCAGCCCCCGACCCAAAGCGGGAGGGCCCTCCTACAATGAGCAGTTCTTC. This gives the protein CASSPRPKAGGPSYNEQFF.

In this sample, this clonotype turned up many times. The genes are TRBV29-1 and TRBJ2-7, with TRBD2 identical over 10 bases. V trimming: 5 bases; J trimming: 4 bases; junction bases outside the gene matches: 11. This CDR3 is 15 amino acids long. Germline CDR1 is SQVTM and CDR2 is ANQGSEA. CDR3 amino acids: CSVSLIGTSEYEQYF. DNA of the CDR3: TGCAGCGTTTCCCTGATTGGGACTAGCGAATACGAGCAGTACTTC.

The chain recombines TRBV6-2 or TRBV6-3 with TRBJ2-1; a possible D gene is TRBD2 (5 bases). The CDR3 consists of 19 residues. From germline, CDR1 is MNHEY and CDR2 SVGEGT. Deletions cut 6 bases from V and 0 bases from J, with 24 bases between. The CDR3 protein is CASSKKSSTPTSSYNEQFF. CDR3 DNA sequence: TGTGCCAGCAGCAAAAAATCTAGCACCCCCACGAGCTCCTACAATGAGCAGTTCTTC.

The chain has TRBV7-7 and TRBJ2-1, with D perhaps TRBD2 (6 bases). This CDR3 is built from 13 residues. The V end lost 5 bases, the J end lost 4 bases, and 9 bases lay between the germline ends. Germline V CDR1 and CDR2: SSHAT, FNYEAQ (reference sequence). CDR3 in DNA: TGTGCCAGCAGCACGGGACTTTACAATGAGCAGTTCTTC. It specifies CASSTGLYNEQFF. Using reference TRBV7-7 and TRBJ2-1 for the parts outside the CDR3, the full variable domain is GAGVSQSPRYKVTKRGQDVTLRCDPISSHATLYWYQQALGQGPEFLTYFNYEAQPDKSGLPSDRFSAERPEGSISTLTIQRTEQRDSAMYRCASSTGLYNEQFFGPGTRLTVL.

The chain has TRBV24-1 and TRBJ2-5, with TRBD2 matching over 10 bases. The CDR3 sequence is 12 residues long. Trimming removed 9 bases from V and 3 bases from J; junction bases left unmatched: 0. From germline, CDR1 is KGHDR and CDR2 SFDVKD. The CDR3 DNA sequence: TGTGCCACCGGGACTAGCGAAGAGACCCAGTACTTC. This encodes CATGTSEETQYF.

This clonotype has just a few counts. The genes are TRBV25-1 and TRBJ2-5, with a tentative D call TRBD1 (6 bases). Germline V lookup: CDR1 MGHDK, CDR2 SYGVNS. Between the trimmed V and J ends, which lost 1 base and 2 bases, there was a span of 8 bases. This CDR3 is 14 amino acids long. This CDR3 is CASSEWTEQETQYF. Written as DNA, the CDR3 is TGTGCCAGCAGTGAATGGACAGAGCAAGAGACCCAGTACTTC.

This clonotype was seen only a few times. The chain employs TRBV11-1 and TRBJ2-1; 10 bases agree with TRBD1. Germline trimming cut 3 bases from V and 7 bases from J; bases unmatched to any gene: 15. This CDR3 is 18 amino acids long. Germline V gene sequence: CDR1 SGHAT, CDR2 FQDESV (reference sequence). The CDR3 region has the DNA TGTGCCAGCAGCTTGACAGGGGGCGCGGGTTTAACGGGGAATGAGCAGTTCTTC. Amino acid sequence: CASSLTGGAGLTGNEQFF.

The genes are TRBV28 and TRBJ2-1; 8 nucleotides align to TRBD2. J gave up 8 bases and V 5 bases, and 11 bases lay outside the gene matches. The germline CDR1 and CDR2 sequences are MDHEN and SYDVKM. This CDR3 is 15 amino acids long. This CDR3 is CASSPGTRGSDEQFF. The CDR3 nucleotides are TGTGCCAGCAGTCCAGGGACTAGGGGTTCGGATGAGCAGTTCTTC.

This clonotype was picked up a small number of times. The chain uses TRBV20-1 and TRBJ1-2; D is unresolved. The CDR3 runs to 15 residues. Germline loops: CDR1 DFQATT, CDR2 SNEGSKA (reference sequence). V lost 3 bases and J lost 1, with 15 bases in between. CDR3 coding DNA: TGCAGTGCTAGTACGCCCCACACGCTTAACTATGGCTACACCTTC. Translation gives CSASTPHTLNYGYTF.

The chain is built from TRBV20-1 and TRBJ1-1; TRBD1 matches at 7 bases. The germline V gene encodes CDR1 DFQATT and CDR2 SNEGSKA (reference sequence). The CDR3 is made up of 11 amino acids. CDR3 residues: CGGQQNTEAFF. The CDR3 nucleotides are TGCGGGGGACAGCAGAACACTGAAGCTTTCTTT.

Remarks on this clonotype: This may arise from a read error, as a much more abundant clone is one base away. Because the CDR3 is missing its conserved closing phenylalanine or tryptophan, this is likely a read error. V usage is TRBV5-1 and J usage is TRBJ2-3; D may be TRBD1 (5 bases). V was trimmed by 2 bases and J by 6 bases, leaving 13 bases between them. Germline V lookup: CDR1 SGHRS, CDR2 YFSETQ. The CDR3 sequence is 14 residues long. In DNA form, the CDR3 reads TGCGCCAGCAGCTTTCCGACAGCAATGGATACGCAGTATATT. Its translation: CASSFPTAMDTQYI.

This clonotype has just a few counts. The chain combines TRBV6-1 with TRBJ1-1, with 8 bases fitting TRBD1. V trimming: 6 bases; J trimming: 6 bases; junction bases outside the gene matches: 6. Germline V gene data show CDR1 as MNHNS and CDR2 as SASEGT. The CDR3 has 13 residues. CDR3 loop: CASSGQGNAEAFF. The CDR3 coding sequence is TGTGCCAGCAGCGGACAGGGTAACGCTGAAGCTTTCTTT.

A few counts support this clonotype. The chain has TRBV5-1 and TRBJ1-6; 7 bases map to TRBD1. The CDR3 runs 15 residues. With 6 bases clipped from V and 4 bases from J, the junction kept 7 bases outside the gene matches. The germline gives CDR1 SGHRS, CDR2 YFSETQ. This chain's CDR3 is CASTRDRIYNSPLHF. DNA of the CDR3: TGCGCCAGCACCCGGGACAGAATATATAATTCACCCCTCCACTTT.

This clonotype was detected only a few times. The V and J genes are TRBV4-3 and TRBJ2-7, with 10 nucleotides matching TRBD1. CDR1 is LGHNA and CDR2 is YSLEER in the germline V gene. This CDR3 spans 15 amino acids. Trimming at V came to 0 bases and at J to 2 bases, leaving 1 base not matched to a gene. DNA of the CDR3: TGCGCCAGCAGCCAAGAGGGGACAGGGGCCTACGAGCAGTACTTC. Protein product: CASSQEGTGAYEQYF.